One sample yielded the 30 T cell receptor beta chains listed below, sequenced in a study of brain T cells in children with intractable seizures. Sample time point: blood from clinic visit 5 months post-surgery; TSC patient then seizure free. Produced via immunoSEQ multiplex PCR; TCRdb's table is partial and in-frame only. The data hold 340,000 or so clones, with about 93% observed a single time. The sample was peripheral blood, taken less than 6 months after surgery. These receptors were collected from a boy under two years old with tuberous sclerosis and intractable seizures.

The chain has TRBV5-5 and TRBJ2-5; 10 bases agree with TRBD1. V lost 4 bases and J lost 5; bases outside the gene matches: 5. Germline values: CDR1 SGHKS, CDR2 YYEKEE (reference sequence). This CDR3 contains 14 residues. The CDR3 sequence: CASSRTGGEETQYF. CDR3 sequence (DNA): TGTGCCAGCAGCCGGACAGGGGGGGAGGAGACCCAGTACTTC.

CDR3 in amino acids: CASSFPGTSALKQYF. CDR3 in DNA: TGTGCCAGCAGTTTCCCCGGGACTTCTGCTTTGAAGCAGTACTTC. The rearrangement joins TRBV28 to TRBJ2-7, with D maybe TRBD2 (6 bases). This CDR3 comprises 15 residues. Germline loops: CDR1 MDHEN, CDR2 SYDVKM. V lost 3 bases and J 8 bases, leaving 20 bases between the germline ends.

The chain is built from TRBV15 and TRBJ1-6, with D unclear. Germline V gene data show CDR1 as LNHNV and CDR2 as YYDKDF (reference sequence). The CDR3 length is 17 residues. V was pared by 5 bases and J by 8 bases, with 22 bases between. The CDR3 reads CATSPRAGIRRDSPLHF. The CDR3 bases are TGTGCCACCAGCCCCCGAGCCGGGATTCGTCGGGATTCACCCCTCCACTTT.

This clone occurred a few times. This chain joins TRBV19 and TRBJ1-1, with D hard to call. CDR3 length: 15 residues. Germline V lookup: CDR1 LNHDA, CDR2 SQIVND (reference sequence). The ends were cut back, 3 bases at V and 1 base at J, with 12 bases in the middle. The CDR3 nucleotides read TGTGCCAGTAGTATCGGCGGCACCAAGAACACTGAAGCTTTCTTT. Its protein is CASSIGGTKNTEAFF.

In this sample, this clone turned up a few times. Sequence at one end of the junction differs from germline and may be a read error. The V gene is TRBV19, the J gene TRBJ1-5; 12 nucleotides align to TRBD1. This CDR3 region has 14 residues. CDR1 is LNHDA, CDR2 SQIVND, per germline (reference sequence). The CDR3 DNA reads TGTGCCAGTAGTGGGACAGGGGGCAAACAGCCCCAGCATTTT. Protein sequence: CASSGTGGKQPQHF.

The chain is built from TRBV14 and TRBJ2-3; the match to TRBD2 covers 8 bases. Per the germline V gene, CDR1 is SGHDN and CDR2 is FVKESK. The ends lost 1 base at V and 5 bases at J; junction bases unmatched: 17. The CDR3 loop spans 19 amino acids. CDR3 amino acids: CASSQGPSGLAVGKDTQYF. The CDR3 DNA sequence: TGTGCCAGCAGCCAAGGACCTTCCGGACTAGCTGTCGGTAAAGATACGCAGTATTTT. The whole variable domain, filled in from reference TRBV14 and TRBJ2-3, reads EAGVTQFPSHSVIEKGQTVTLRCDPISGHDNLYWYRRVMGKEIKFLLHFVKESKQDESGMPNNRFLAERTGGTYSTLKVQPAELEDSGVYFCASSQGPSGLAVGKDTQYFGPGTRLTVL.

V is TRBV30 and J is TRBJ1-2; tentative D call: TRBD1 (6 bases). Germline CDR1 and CDR2: GTSNPN and SVGIG (reference sequence). The CDR3 extends over 12 amino acids. V was clipped by 4 bases and J by 10 bases, with 16 bases between them. The CDR3 DNA reads as TGTGCCTGGATCCCCAGGGGAGGATTCTACACCTTC. Amino acids: CAWIPRGGFYTF.

This rearrangement joins TRBV5-6 to TRBJ1-2; D may be TRBD1 (5 bases). Per the germline V gene, CDR1 is SGHDT and CDR2 is YYEEEE. V dropped 4 bases and J dropped 3 bases, with 16 bases sitting between them. The CDR3 spans 15 residues. The CDR3 DNA is TGTGCCAGCAGCGTTGGTATCGGCAGGGACTATGGCTACACCTTC. Amino acids: CASSVGIGRDYGYTF. The full variable domain, completed using reference TRBV5-6 and TRBJ1-2, is DAGVTQSPTHLIKTRGQQVTLRCSPKSGHDTVSWYQQALGQGPQFIFQYYEEEERQRGNFPDRFSGHQFPNYSSELNVNALLLGDSALYLCASSVGIGRDYGYTFGSGTRLTVV.

The chain joins TRBV11-2 to TRBJ2-1; a weak D match, TRBD2 (5 bases). Germline V CDR1 and CDR2: SGHAT, FQNNGV. With 0 bases removed from V and 7 bases from J, the gap between germline ends came to 13 bases. The CDR3 contains 15 residues. The CDR3 here is CASSLEASRVNEQFF. The DNA of the CDR3 is TGTGCCAGCAGCTTAGAGGCCTCGAGGGTAAATGAGCAGTTCTTC.

The J gene is TRBJ1-1, the V gene TRBV6-6; D might be TRBD1 (5 bases). The V gene lost 0 bases and the J gene lost 4 bases, with 12 bases spanning the gap. CDR1 and CDR2 from the germline V gene are MNHNY and SVGAGI (reference sequence). CDR3 length: 15 residues. The CDR3 reads CASSYSGVLRTEAFF. The CDR3 nucleotides read TGTGCCAGCAGTTACTCGGGGGTTCTGCGCACTGAAGCTTTCTTT.

This clone was recorded once. The chain couples TRBV5-1 to TRBJ1-2, with D unclear. V lost 2 bases to trimming and J lost 5 bases, with 13 bases between them. CDR3 size: 14 residues. CDR1 and CDR2 from the germline V gene are SGHRS and YFSETQ. CDR3 sequence: CASSFTQVGYGYTF. The CDR3 DNA follows: TGCGCCAGCAGCTTCACCCAGGTGGGGTATGGCTACACCTTC.

The chain combines TRBV24-1 with TRBJ1-2; tentative D call: TRBD1 (5 bases). The CDR3 extends over 14 amino acids. Germline V gene sequence: CDR1 KGHDR, CDR2 SFDVKD. V was shortened by 3 bases and J by 7 bases, with 14 bases between the two germline ends. In nucleotides, the CDR3 is TGTGCCACCAGTGATGACGACAGTCCCCCTGGCTACACCTTC. It translates to CATSDDDSPPGYTF.

The chain joins TRBV3-1 (or the pseudogene TRBV3-2) to TRBJ1-1; perhaps TRBD1 as D (5 bases). The CDR3 is 13 amino acids. CDR1 and CDR2 from the germline V gene are LGHDT and YNNKEL (reference sequence). Deletions cut 5 bases from V and 7 bases from J, with 14 bases between. CDR3 in amino acids: CASSSDKHLEAFF. CDR3 sequence (DNA): TGTGCCAGCAGCTCGGACAAACACCTTGAAGCTTTCTTT.

The CDR3 is CASSLRHMNTEAFF. The CDR3 DNA reads TGTGCCAGCAGCTTACGTCACATGAACACTGAAGCTTTCTTT. The chain employs TRBV13 and TRBJ1-1, with D uncertain. The CDR3 is 14 residues long. The germline gives CDR1 PRHDT, CDR2 FYEKMQ (reference sequence). V was clipped by 2 bases and J by 0 bases, with 7 bases between them.

CDR3 bases: TGTGCCAGCAGCCAGAGTACCGCGTCGGGCACAGATACGCAGTATTTT. It is translated as CASSQSTASGTDTQYF. The chain couples TRBV4-2 to TRBJ2-3; D unclear. The CDR3 runs 16 residues. V lost 3 bases, J lost 1 base, and 14 bases lay in between. Per the germline V gene, CDR1 is LGHNA and CDR2 is YNFKEQ.

The rearrangement uses TRBV30 and TRBJ1-1; 7 bases are shared with TRBD1. This CDR3 has 14 amino acids. Losses at the gene ends were 0 bases for V and 5 bases for J; bases not matched to a gene: 6. The germline V gene has CDR1 GTSNPN and CDR2 SVGIG (reference sequence). The CDR3 protein is CAWSVAGGRTEAFF. CDR3 bases: TGTGCCTGGAGTGTTGCAGGGGGAAGAACTGAAGCTTTCTTT. Supplemented by reference TRBV30 and TRBJ1-1, the full variable domain reads SQTIHQWPATLVQPVGSPLSLECTVEGTSNPNLYWYRQAAGRGLQLLFYSVGIGQISSEVPQNLSASRPQDRQFILSSKKLLLSDSGFYLCAWSVAGGRTEAFFGQGTRLTVV.

The chain combines TRBV30 with TRBJ1-5; D might be TRBD1 (6 bases). V lost 1 base and J lost 5, with 9 bases in between. This CDR3 spans 13 amino acids. Germline V gives CDR1 GTSNPN, CDR2 SVGIG (reference sequence). CDR3 sequence reads: CAWSAGGHQPQHF. DNA for the CDR3: TGTGCCTGGAGTGCCGGGGGCCATCAGCCCCAGCATTTT.

The chain couples TRBV3-1 (or the pseudogene TRBV3-2) to TRBJ1-1; D gene ambiguous. CDR3 length: 16 residues. V lost 1 base, J lost 4 bases, and 16 bases lay in between. Per germline, CDR1 LGHDT and CDR2 YNNKEL (reference sequence). The CDR3 DNA reads as TGTGCCAGCAGCCAAGGATTTGGGTCCTGGAGCACTGAAGCTTTCTTT. This encodes CASSQGFGSWSTEAFF.

This rearrangement joins TRBV4-2 to TRBJ2-2, with a weak D call TRBD2 (5 bases). This CDR3 has 14 amino acids. Per the germline V gene, CDR1 is LGHNA and CDR2 is YNFKEQ. With 3 bases removed from V and 0 bases from J, the gap between germline ends came to 5 bases. The CDR3, as DNA: TGTGCCAGCAGCCACGGGGCGAACACCGGGGAGCTGTTTTTT. This translates into CASSHGANTGELFF.

This chain joins TRBV2 and TRBJ1-1; the match to TRBD1 covers 10 bases. There are 14 residues in the CDR3. Germline V gene data show CDR1 as SNHLY and CDR2 as FYNNEI. V shed 6 bases and J 8 bases; nucleotides not matched to a gene: 9. DNA for the CDR3: TGTGCCAGCAGCATAAGGACAGGGGGAAGCGAAGCTTTCTTT. Amino acid sequence: CASSIRTGGSEAFF. Filled out from reference TRBV2 and TRBJ1-1, the complete variable domain reads EPEVTQTPSHQVTQMGQEVILRCVPISNHLYFYWYRQILGQKVEFLVSFYNNEISEKSEIFDDQFSVERPDGSNFTLKIRSTKLEDSAMYFCASSIRTGGSEAFFGQGTRLTVV.

The V and J genes are TRBV2 and TRBJ1-1, with D possibly being TRBD1 (6 bases). The CDR3 has 14 residues. Between the trimmed V and J ends, which lost 3 bases and 4 bases, there was a span of 12 bases. The germline CDR1 and CDR2 sequences are SNHLY and FYNNEI. This CDR3 is CASSDRQGPTEAFF. For the CDR3, the DNA is TGTGCCAGCAGTGACAGGCAGGGGCCCACTGAAGCTTTCTTT. Full variable domain (rest looked up from reference TRBV2 and TRBJ1-1): EPEVTQTPSHQVTQMGQEVILRCVPISNHLYFYWYRQILGQKVEFLVSFYNNEISEKSEIFDDQFSVERPDGSNFTLKIRSTKLEDSAMYFCASSDRQGPTEAFFGQGTRLTVV.

This clone came up once. The chain combines TRBV5-4 with TRBJ2-7; possibly TRBD1 for D (5 bases). V dropped 1 base and J dropped 1 base, with 6 bases sitting between them. Germline loops: CDR1 SGHNT, CDR2 YYREEE (reference sequence). The CDR3 loop spans 13 amino acids. Here the CDR3 DNA reads TGTGCCAGCAGCTTGCAGGGTTCCTACGAGCAGTACTTC. It specifies CASSLQGSYEQYF.

This clone appeared a single time. The genes are TRBV12-3 or TRBV12-4 and TRBJ1-2, with D uncertain. With 4 bases removed from V and 6 bases from J, the gap between germline ends came to 9 bases. The CDR3 is 12 residues long. CDR3 loop: CASSSGGNGYTF. The CDR3, as DNA: TGTGCCAGCAGTTCCGGAGGGAATGGCTACACCTTC.

This chain connects TRBV7-2 to TRBJ1-1, with 9 nucleotides matching TRBD1. This CDR3 region has 14 residues. CDR1 and CDR2 (germline): SGHTA, FQGNSA. The V and J ends lost 5 bases and 5 bases, in that order; junction bases with no gene match: 6. The CDR3 spells CASSLTGGFTEAFF. Here the CDR3 DNA reads TGTGCCAGCAGCCTCACAGGGGGCTTTACTGAAGCTTTCTTT.

The chain carries TRBV5-1 and TRBJ2-3; 8 bases line up with TRBD2. The CDR3 length is 17 residues. With 4 bases clipped from V and 5 bases from J, the junction kept 15 bases outside the gene matches. In germline, CDR1 is SGHRS, CDR2 YFSETQ. Here the CDR3 DNA reads TGCGCCAGCAGCCCCCTGGGGCGGGGGGCTCCTGGAGATACGCAGTATTTT. This codes for CASSPLGRGAPGDTQYF.

This sequence joins TRBV13 and TRBJ2-7, with D possibly TRBD1 on 5 matching bases. Between the trimmed V and J ends, which lost 4 bases and 0 bases, there was a span of 10 bases. Germline CDR1 PRHDT, CDR2 FYEKMQ (reference sequence). The CDR3 consists of 14 residues. CDR3 sequence: CASSCRQSSYEQYF. The DNA of the CDR3 is TGTGCCAGCAGCTGTAGACAGAGCTCCTACGAGCAGTACTTC.

This chain joins TRBV27 and TRBJ1-1, with D possibly TRBD1 on 6 matching bases. Germline CDR1 is MNHEY and CDR2 is SMNVEV (reference sequence). This CDR3 contains 16 residues. Trimming took off 5 bases at V and 4 bases at J, with 20 bases between the two ends. CDR3 protein: CASSPSTGRGITEAFF. The CDR3 DNA sequence: TGTGCCAGCAGTCCATCAACAGGGAGAGGGATCACTGAAGCTTTCTTT.

The chain joins TRBV6-1 to TRBJ1-1; no clear D gene. V was clipped by 3 bases and J by 4 bases, with 6 bases between them. CDR3 size: 12 residues. CDR1 and CDR2 (germline): MNHNS, SASEGT. The CDR3 here is CASSDWGTEAFF. Here the CDR3 DNA reads TGTGCCAGCAGTGATTGGGGCACTGAAGCTTTCTTT.

The count of this clone is one. The chain couples TRBV28 to TRBJ2-7; D could derive from TRBD1 or TRBD2 (6 bases each). Germline CDR1 reads MDHEN; CDR2 reads SYDVKM. The V end lost 5 bases, the J end lost 1 base, and 21 bases lay between the germline ends. CDR3 length: 17 amino acids. The CDR3 sequence is CASSVSPGGLRSYEQYF. The CDR3 DNA is TGTGCCAGCAGTGTATCCCCTGGGGGGCTCCGTTCCTACGAGCAGTACTTC.

The chain carries TRBV27 and TRBJ1-2; no clear D. The V end was cut by 2 bases, the J end by 3 bases, with 16 bases between. The V gene's germline CDR1 is MNHEY and CDR2 SMNVEV (reference sequence). CDR3 length: 16 residues. This chain's CDR3 is CASSLKAGILDYGYTF. CDR3 DNA: TGTGCCAGCAGTTTAAAGGCAGGAATATTGGACTATGGCTACACCTTC.